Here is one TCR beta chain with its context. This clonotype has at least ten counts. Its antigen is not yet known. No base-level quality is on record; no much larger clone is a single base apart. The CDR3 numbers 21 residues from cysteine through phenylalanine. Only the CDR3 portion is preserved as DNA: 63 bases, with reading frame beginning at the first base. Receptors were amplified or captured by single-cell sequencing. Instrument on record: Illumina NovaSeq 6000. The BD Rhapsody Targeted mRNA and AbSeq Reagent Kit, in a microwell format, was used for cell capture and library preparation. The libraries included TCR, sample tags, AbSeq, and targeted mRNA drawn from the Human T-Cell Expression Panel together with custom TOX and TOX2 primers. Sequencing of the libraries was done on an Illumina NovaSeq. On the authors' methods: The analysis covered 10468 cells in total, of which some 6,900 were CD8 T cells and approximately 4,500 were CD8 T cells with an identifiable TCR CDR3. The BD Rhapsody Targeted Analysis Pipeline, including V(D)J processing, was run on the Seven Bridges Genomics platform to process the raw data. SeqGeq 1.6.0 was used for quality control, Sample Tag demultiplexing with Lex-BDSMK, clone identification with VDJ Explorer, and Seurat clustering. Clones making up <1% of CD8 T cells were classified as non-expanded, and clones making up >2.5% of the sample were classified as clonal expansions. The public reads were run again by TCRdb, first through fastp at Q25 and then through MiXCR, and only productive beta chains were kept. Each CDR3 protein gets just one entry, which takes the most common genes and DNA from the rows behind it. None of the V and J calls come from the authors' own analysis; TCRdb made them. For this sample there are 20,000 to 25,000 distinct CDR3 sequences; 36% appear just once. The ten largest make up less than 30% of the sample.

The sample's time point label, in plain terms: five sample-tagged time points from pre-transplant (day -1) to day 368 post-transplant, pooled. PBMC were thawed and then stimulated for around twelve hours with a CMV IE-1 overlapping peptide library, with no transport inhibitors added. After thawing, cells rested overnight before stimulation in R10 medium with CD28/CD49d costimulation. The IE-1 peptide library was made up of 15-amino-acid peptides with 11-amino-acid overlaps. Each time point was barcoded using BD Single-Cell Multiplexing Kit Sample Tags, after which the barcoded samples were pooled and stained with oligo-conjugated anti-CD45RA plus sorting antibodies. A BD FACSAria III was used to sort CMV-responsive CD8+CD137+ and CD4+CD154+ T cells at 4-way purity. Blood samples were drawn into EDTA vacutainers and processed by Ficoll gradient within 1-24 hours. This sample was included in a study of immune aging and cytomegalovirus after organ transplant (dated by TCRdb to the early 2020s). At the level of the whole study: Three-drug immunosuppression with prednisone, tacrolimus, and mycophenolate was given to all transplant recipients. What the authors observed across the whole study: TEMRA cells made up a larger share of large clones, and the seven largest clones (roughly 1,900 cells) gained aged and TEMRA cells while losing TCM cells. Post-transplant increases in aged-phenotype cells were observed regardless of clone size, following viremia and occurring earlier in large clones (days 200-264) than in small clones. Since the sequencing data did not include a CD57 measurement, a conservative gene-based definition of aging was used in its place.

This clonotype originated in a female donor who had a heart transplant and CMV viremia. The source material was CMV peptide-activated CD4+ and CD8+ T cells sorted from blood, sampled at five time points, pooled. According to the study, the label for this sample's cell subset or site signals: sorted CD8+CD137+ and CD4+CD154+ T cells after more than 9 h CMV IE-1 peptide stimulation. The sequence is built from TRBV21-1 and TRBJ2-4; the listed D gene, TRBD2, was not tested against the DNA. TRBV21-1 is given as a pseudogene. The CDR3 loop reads CASSNNSEREGPPIAKNIQYF. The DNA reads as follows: TGTGCCAGCAGCAATAATTCGGAGCGGGAGGGCCCCCCCATAGCCAAAAACATTCAGTACTTC.